This T cell receptor (beta chain) derives from a study of Ad26.COV2.S vaccination and SARS-CoV-2 variants. Study conclusions and caveats: Measurement of non-spike TCR breadth gave similar results in vaccine and placebo recipients.

Concerning this clone: Its antigen remains unidentified.

Sequencing used immunoSEQ multiplex PCR; TCRdb keeps in-frame clones, though not all of them. The data hold about 350,000 clones, with around 89% observed a single time. Treatment noted: around 19 received Ad26.COV2.S at low or high dose, single or two shots; a few received placebo; per-sample allocation not given. Collection of the samples took place on day 63 after the first injection of vaccine or placebo. An adult aged 18-55 years in Boston served as the donor. Ad26 vector vaccine expressed Wuhan-strain SARS-CoV-2 spike. The clonotype comes from a person aged 18 to 65 who received the Ad26.COV2.S COVID-19 vaccine or a placebo. The source material was peripheral blood, sampled in a trial of Ad26.COV2.S vaccine versus placebo.

The CDR3 nucleotides read TGTGCCAGCAGCTTAGGGCACCGGGGTCCCCAGACAGATACGCAGTATTTT. It encodes CASSLGHRGPQTDTQYF. This sequence joins TRBV7-9 and TRBJ2-3; tentative D call: TRBD2 (5 bases). Germline-derived CDR1 and CDR2 are SEHNR and FQNEAQ (reference sequence). The CDR3 totals 17 residues. V shed 1 base and J shed 3 bases, with 17 bases lying between them.